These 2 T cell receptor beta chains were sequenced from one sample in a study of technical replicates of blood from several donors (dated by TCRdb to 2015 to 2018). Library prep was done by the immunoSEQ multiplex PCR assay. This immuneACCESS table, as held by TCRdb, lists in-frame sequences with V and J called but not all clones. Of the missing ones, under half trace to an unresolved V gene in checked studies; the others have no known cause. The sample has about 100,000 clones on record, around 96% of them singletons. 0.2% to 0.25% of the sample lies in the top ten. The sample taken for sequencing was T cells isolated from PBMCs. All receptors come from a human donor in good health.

CDR3 amino acids: CASSGGQGAHEQYF. As DNA, the CDR3 is TGTGCCAGCAGCGGGGGACAGGGGGCGCATGAGCAGTACTTC. The V gene is TRBV13, the J gene TRBJ2-7, with TRBD1 matching over 12 bases. V gave up 5 bases and J gave up 7 bases; unmatched junction bases: 6. The CDR3 runs 14 residues. Germline CDR1 and CDR2: PRHDT and FYEKMQ (reference sequence).

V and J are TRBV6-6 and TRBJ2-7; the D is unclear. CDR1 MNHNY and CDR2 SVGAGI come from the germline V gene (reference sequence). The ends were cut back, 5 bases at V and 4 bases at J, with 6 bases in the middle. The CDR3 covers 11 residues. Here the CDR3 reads CASSLLYEQYF. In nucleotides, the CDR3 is TGTGCCAGCAGTCTCTTATACGAGCAGTACTTC.